Each of the 2 T cell receptor beta chains below was sequenced from the same sample in a study of OX40 agonist ivuxolimab in advanced cancers. Libraries were prepared by immunoSEQ multiplex PCR; TCRdb keeps only in-frame clonotypes and omits some of them. The data show 60,000 to 80,000 clones, 86% seen once. This sample comprised CD4+ or CD8+ T cells sorted from blood, obtained in a trial of the OX40 agonist ivuxolimab. The receptors here all came from an adult with an advanced solid tumor such as melanoma, head and neck, liver or kidney cancer.

The gene calls are TRBV7-2 and TRBJ1-6; 9 bases fit TRBD1. This CDR3 contains 16 residues. Per germline, CDR1 SGHTA and CDR2 FQGNSA. J was trimmed by 10 bases and V by 1 base; bases with no gene match: 8. CDR3 DNA: TGTGCCAGCAGCTTAGGAGGACAGGGGTGGCAATCACCCCTCCACTTT. Protein product: CASSLGGQGWQSPLHF.

This clone has a single count. This chain links TRBV7-2 with TRBJ2-1; 7 bases are shared with TRBD2. The germline CDR1 and CDR2 sequences are SGHTA and FQGNSA. This CDR3 contains 15 residues. With 8 bases clipped from V and 1 base from J, the junction kept 8 bases outside the gene matches. The CDR3: CASGLAGVSYNEQFF. The CDR3 DNA sequence: TGTGCCAGCGGGTTGGCGGGGGTTTCCTACAATGAGCAGTTCTTC. The full variable domain, in which reference TRBV7-2 and TRBJ2-1 provide the parts outside the CDR3, is GAGVSQSPSNKVTEKGKDVELRCDPISGHTALYWYRQSLGQGLEFLIYFQGNSAPDKSGLPSDRFSAERTGGSVSTLTIQRTQQEDSAVYLCASGLAGVSYNEQFFGPGTRLTVL.